This entry lists 21 T cell receptor beta chains sequenced from one sample in a study of CD8 T cells in Susac syndrome. RNA was extracted with the RNeasy kit, and a quantity of about 0.45 to 1 ug was reverse transcribed using random hexamers. Via MiXCR, TCRdb re-called the immunoSEQ multiplex PCR reads, giving one row per CDR3 protein. Among 150,000 to 200,000 distinct CDR3 sequences listed, just under 95% were seen once. Sequences were obtained from CD4+ T cells from PBMCs. The receptor source for this set is a human donor in good health.

This clonotype turned up a few times. V and J are TRBV19 and TRBJ2-3, with D perhaps matching TRBD2 (6 bases). CDR1 and CDR2 (germline): LNHDA, SQIVND (reference sequence). The V end was cut by 5 bases, the J end by 2 bases, with 11 bases between. This CDR3 comprises 14 residues. The CDR3 bases are TGTGCCAGTAGTCCGGGACTCTCCACAGATACGCAGTATTTT. This codes for CASSPGLSTDTQYF.

The chain couples TRBV5-1 to TRBJ1-4, with 8 bases lining up with TRBD1. CDR3 length equals 14 residues. With 4 bases clipped from V and 8 bases from J, the junction kept 7 bases outside the gene matches. The V gene's germline CDR1 is SGHRS and CDR2 YFSETQ. The CDR3 sequence: CASSHGQGEEKLFF. CDR3 coding DNA: TGCGCCAGCAGCCACGGACAGGGTGAAGAAAAACTGTTTTTT.

The J gene is TRBJ1-3, the V gene TRBV30; D gene unclear. V was pared by 0 bases and J by 0 bases, with 9 bases between. This CDR3 is built from 15 residues. CDR1 and CDR2 from the germline V gene are GTSNPN and SVGIG (reference sequence). The CDR3 region has the DNA TGTGCCTGGAGTGTGGCCGACCGCTCTGGAAACACCATATATTTT. Translation gives CAWSVADRSGNTIYF.

This rearrangement joins TRBV5-6 to TRBJ2-4; TRBD1 agrees at 7 bases. The V gene's germline CDR1 is SGHDT and CDR2 YYEEEE. V dropped 3 bases and J dropped 1; count of bases not matched to a gene: 7. The CDR3 loop spans 16 amino acids. As DNA, the CDR3 is TGTGCCAGCAGCTCACAGGGGCTATGGGCCAAAAACATTCAGTACTTC. It encodes CASSSQGLWAKNIQYF.

This clonotype is a singleton in its sample. CDR3 in amino acids: CSARGWDGTSGNTIYF. Here the CDR3 DNA reads TGCAGTGCTAGAGGGTGGGACGGAACCTCTGGAAACACCATATATTTT. The rearrangement links TRBV20-1 to TRBJ1-3; a possible D gene is TRBD1 (5 bases). With 1 base removed from V and 0 bases from J, the gap between germline ends came to 13 bases. The CDR3 contains 16 residues. Germline-derived CDR1 and CDR2 are DFQATT and SNEGSKA (reference sequence).

The chain recombines TRBV6-5 with TRBJ2-2; 9 nucleotides line up with TRBD1. V was clipped by 4 bases and J by 3 bases; unmatched bases: 12. This CDR3 spans 18 amino acids. CDR1 is MNHEY and CDR2 is SVGAGI in the germline V gene. The CDR3 loop reads CASSSRGQGNGDTGELFF. CDR3 coding DNA: TGTGCCAGCAGTTCACGTGGACAGGGGAACGGAGACACCGGGGAGCTGTTTTTT.

The chain joins TRBV30 to TRBJ1-2; D remains ambiguous. This CDR3 is 13 amino acids long. Germline CDR1 and CDR2: GTSNPN and SVGIG (reference sequence). Trimming left V 0 bases short and J 8 bases short, with 13 bases between. CDR3 protein: CAWSVQGVKGYTF. CDR3 coding DNA: TGTGCCTGGAGTGTTCAAGGTGTAAAGGGCTACACCTTC.

The chain recombines TRBV14 with TRBJ2-1, with a weak D call TRBD1 (5 bases). V gave up 2 bases and J gave up 9 bases, with 14 bases separating them. Per germline, CDR1 SGHDN and CDR2 FVKESK. The CDR3 is made up of 14 amino acids. The CDR3 nucleotides read TGTGCCAGCAGCCAATCTTCAGGGTGGGGTGAGCAGTTCTTC. This encodes CASSQSSGWGEQFF.

V gene TRBV2 combines with J gene TRBJ2-3; maybe TRBD2 (5 bases). V dropped 5 bases and J dropped 3 bases, with 12 bases sitting between them. CDR1 SNHLY and CDR2 FYNNEI come from the germline V gene. The CDR3 loop spans 14 amino acids. The CDR3 sequence is CASSLLVETDTQYF. DNA of the CDR3: TGTGCCAGCAGTCTACTAGTCGAGACAGATACGCAGTATTTT.

There are a few counts of this clonotype. This chain joins TRBV3-1 and TRBJ2-3; D not resolved. V dropped 4 bases and J dropped 7 bases, with 18 bases sitting between them. From germline, CDR1 is LGHDT and CDR2 YNNKEL (reference sequence). CDR3 length: 15 residues. The CDR3 loop reads CASSPRVQDPHTQYF. CDR3 bases: TGTGCCAGCAGCCCCCGGGTTCAAGACCCCCATACGCAGTATTTT.

V usage is TRBV30 and J usage is TRBJ2-6, with D possibly being TRBD1 (6 bases). CDR1 and CDR2 (germline): GTSNPN, SVGIG (reference sequence). Trimming cost V 0 bases and J 1 base, with 10 bases left between them. The CDR3 loop spans 16 amino acids. As DNA, the CDR3 is TGTGCCTGGAGTGTACTCGGGACATCTGGGGCCAACGTCCTGACTTTC. Encoded protein: CAWSVLGTSGANVLTF.

The CDR3 region has the DNA TGCAGTGCTAGAGAGGGGGGTTTGAGCAATCAGCCCCAGCATTTT. Protein: CSAREGGLSNQPQHF. This rearrangement joins TRBV20-1 to TRBJ1-5; D is possibly TRBD1 (5 bases). This CDR3 has 15 amino acids. Between the trimmed V and J ends, which lost 0 bases and 1 base, there was a span of 10 bases. Germline-derived CDR1 and CDR2 are DFQATT and SNEGSKA (reference sequence).

This clonotype was recorded only once. J is TRBJ2-2 and V is TRBV7-2; D is undetermined. Germline V gives CDR1 SGHTA, CDR2 FQGNSA. Trimming pared 4 bases from V and 6 bases from J, leaving 6 bases between. The CDR3 totals 12 residues. The chain's CDR3 is CASSSRPGELFF. The CDR3 nucleotides read TGTGCCAGCAGCTCTCGCCCCGGGGAGCTGTTTTTT.

The CDR3 DNA follows: TGTGCCAGCAGCTTTAGCCAGGGGAAGACCCAGTACTTC. It yields the protein CASSFSQGKTQYF. The V call is TRBV5-4, the J call TRBJ2-5; tentative D call: TRBD1 (6 bases). Germline CDR1 reads SGHNT; CDR2 reads YYREEE (reference sequence). Trimming took off 2 bases at V and 6 bases at J, with 11 bases between the two ends. The CDR3 loop spans 13 amino acids.

The chain combines TRBV12-3 or TRBV12-4 with TRBJ1-5; D is possibly TRBD1 (5 bases). This CDR3 is built from 12 residues. Deletions cut 2 bases from V and 9 bases from J, with 8 bases between. The CDR3 nucleotides read TGTGCCAGCAGTTTACGAGGGACGCCCCAGCATTTT. It specifies CASSLRGTPQHF.

The genes are TRBV2 and TRBJ1-2; 7 bases align to TRBD1. Germline V gene lookup returns CDR1 SNHLY and CDR2 FYNNEI. V was pared by 0 bases and J by 4 bases, with 5 bases of the junction left unmatched. CDR3 length: 15 residues. The CDR3 DNA follows: TGTGCCAGCAGTGAAGCGAAAAGGACAGGCTATGGCTACACCTTC. This gives the protein CASSEAKRTGYGYTF.

This rearrangement joins TRBV5-1 to TRBJ2-1; D possibly corresponds to TRBD1 (6 bases). Germline assignment: CDR1 SGHRS and CDR2 YFSETQ. Trimming removed 3 bases from V and 0 bases from J, with 13 bases in between. CDR3 size: 16 residues. The CDR3 bases are TGCGCCAGCAGCTCCGGACAGACGAGCTCCTACAATGAGCAGTTCTTC. Translation: CASSSGQTSSYNEQFF.

V and J are TRBV28 and TRBJ1-5; 9 positions match TRBD1. With 8 bases clipped from V and 5 bases from J, the junction kept 7 bases outside the gene matches. The length of the CDR3 is 14 residues. CDR1 and CDR2 from the germline V gene are MDHEN and SYDVKM. CDR3 sequence: CASRDRANYQPQHF. CDR3 in DNA: TGTGCCAGCCGGGACAGGGCCAACTATCAGCCCCAGCATTTT.

This clonotype was detected a few times. The rearrangement uses TRBV7-2 and TRBJ2-5, with D possibly called TRBD1 or TRBD2 (6 bases each). The CDR3 spans 14 residues. The germline V gene encodes CDR1 SGHTA and CDR2 FQGNSA. With 5 bases removed from V and 1 base from J, the gap between germline ends came to 11 bases. The CDR3 sequence is CASSLRGVQETQYF. The CDR3 DNA is TGTGCCAGCAGCCTTAGGGGGGTCCAAGAGACCCAGTACTTC.

This clonotype was seen a handful of times. The chain has TRBV7-9 and TRBJ1-1; D not resolved. The V and J ends lost 2 bases and 7 bases respectively, with 5 bases between them. The CDR3 loop spans 11 amino acids. Germline V gives CDR1 SEHNR, CDR2 FQNEAQ (reference sequence). The CDR3: CASSLFREAFF. In DNA form, the CDR3 reads TGTGCCAGCAGCTTATTCCGTGAAGCTTTCTTT.

In DNA form, the CDR3 reads TGTGCCAGCAGTTTACTGGCAGGGTTTGAAAAACTGTTTTTT. Translating it yields CASSLLAGFEKLFF. This sequence joins TRBV12-3 or TRBV12-4 and TRBJ1-4, with D tentatively TRBD1 (5 bases). V was trimmed by 2 bases and J by 7 bases, leaving 11 bases between them. The CDR3 spans 14 residues.